Listed here are 24 T cell receptor beta chains from one sample, sequenced in a study of blood T cell repertoires in COVID-19. Sequenced by immunoSEQ multiplex PCR; TCRdb stores in-frame clones only, minus some. The repertoire holds 150,000 to 200,000 clones, with around four fifths as singletons. The sequenced sample consisted of peripheral blood. All receptors derive from a woman in her seventies with COVID-19, enrolled during active disease.

The V and J genes are TRBV30 and TRBJ1-5, with a weak D call TRBD1 (5 bases). Germline V gives CDR1 GTSNPN, CDR2 SVGIG (reference sequence). The germline V and J ends were trimmed by 7 bases and 9 bases, with 19 bases remaining between them. CDR3 length equals 13 residues. CDR3 DNA: TGTGCCTCCTCCGCGGCTCGCGGGGGGCCCCAGCATTTT. Translating it yields CASSAARGGPQHF.

The chain uses TRBV2 and TRBJ2-7; 8 bases line up with TRBD1. From germline, CDR1 is SNHLY and CDR2 FYNNEI. The CDR3 spans 13 residues. Losses at the gene ends were 2 bases for V and 9 bases for J; bases not matched to a gene: 6. CDR3 amino acids: CASSENRDRLQYF. For the CDR3, the DNA is TGTGCCAGCAGTGAAAATAGGGACAGGCTGCAGTACTTC.

The chain couples TRBV28 to TRBJ1-3, with 8 bases identical to TRBD1. V lost 6 bases to trimming and J lost 0 bases; unmatched junction nucleotides: 10. Germline CDR1 and CDR2: MDHEN and SYDVKM. The CDR3 covers 17 residues. CDR3 residues: CASSRDRGPYSGNTIYF. CDR3 in DNA: TGTGCCAGCAGCCGAGACAGGGGTCCTTACTCTGGAAACACCATATATTTT. Complete variable domain (other parts from reference TRBV28 and TRBJ1-3): DVKVTQSSRYLVKRTGEKVFLECVQDMDHENMFWYRQDPGLGLRLIYFSYDVKMKEKGDIPEGYSVSREKKERFSLILESASTNQTSMYLCASSRDRGPYSGNTIYFGEGSWLTVV.

In this sample, this clone turned up a few times. V gene TRBV7-9 combines with J gene TRBJ1-2, with TRBD1 as a possible D gene (5 bases). The CDR3 extends over 13 amino acids. V was clipped by 3 bases and J by 5 bases, with 10 bases between them. Germline CDR1 SEHNR, CDR2 FQNEAQ (reference sequence). CDR3 sequence reads: CASSFAGGYGYTF. The CDR3 region has the DNA TGTGCCAGCAGCTTCGCGGGGGGGTATGGCTACACCTTC. The full variable domain, its missing parts supplied by reference TRBV7-9 and TRBJ1-2, is DTGVSQNPRHKITKRGQNVTFRCDPISEHNRLYWYRQTLGQGPEFLTYFQNEAQLEKSRLLSDRFSAERPKGSFSTLEIQRTEQGDSAMYLCASSFAGGYGYTFGSGTRLTVV.

V and J are TRBV20-1 and TRBJ2-7, with a weak D call TRBD1 (6 bases). The CDR3 loop spans 14 amino acids. Germline-derived CDR1 and CDR2 are DFQATT and SNEGSKA (reference sequence). The ends were cut back, 3 bases at V and 2 bases at J, with 14 bases in the middle. The CDR3 spells CSASHRTVTYEQYF. DNA for the CDR3: TGCAGTGCTAGTCATCGGACAGTAACCTACGAGCAGTACTTC.

V usage is TRBV29-1 and J usage is TRBJ2-6; 7 positions agree with TRBD1. CDR3 length: 15 amino acids. The J segment lost 4 bases and the V segment lost 6 bases, leaving 9 bases of the junction unmatched. Germline values: CDR1 SQVTM, CDR2 ANQGSEA. The CDR3: CSVRGTVRGANVLTF. Written as DNA, the CDR3 is TGCAGCGTCAGGGGGACAGTAAGAGGGGCCAACGTCCTGACTTTC.

This rearrangement joins TRBV28 to TRBJ1-3; maybe TRBD1 (6 bases). In germline, CDR1 is MDHEN, CDR2 SYDVKM. The CDR3 covers 15 residues. Trimming took 7 bases from V and 4 from J, leaving 17 bases between them. The CDR3 nucleotides are TGTGCCAGCACCGCGACGGGGGGCCCAGGAAACACCATATATTTT. Residues: CASTATGGPGNTIYF. The complete variable domain, with remaining parts taken from reference TRBV28 and TRBJ1-3, reads DVKVTQSSRYLVKRTGEKVFLECVQDMDHENMFWYRQDPGLGLRLIYFSYDVKMKEKGDIPEGYSVSREKKERFSLILESASTNQTSMYLCASTATGGPGNTIYFGEGSWLTVV.

The gene calls are TRBV7-9 and TRBJ2-2; TRBD2 matches 12 bases. Trimming at V came to 3 bases and at J to 6 bases, leaving 2 bases not matched to a gene. Per the germline V gene, CDR1 is SEHNR and CDR2 is FQNEAQ (reference sequence). The CDR3 length is 15 residues. The CDR3: CASSFLAGGAGELFF. CDR3 nucleotides: TGTGCCAGCAGCTTCCTAGCGGGAGGGGCCGGGGAGCTGTTTTTT.

This chain uses TRBV7-2 with TRBJ1-5; TRBD1 matches at 8 bases. V shed 3 bases and J 4 bases; nucleotides not matched to a gene: 5. The CDR3 consists of 15 residues. Germline loops: CDR1 SGHTA, CDR2 FQGNSA. As DNA, the CDR3 is TGTGCCAGCAGCTTCAGGGACAGGAAGAATCAGCCCCAGCATTTT. It is translated as CASSFRDRKNQPQHF.

The chain combines TRBV27 with TRBJ2-7, with 12 bases identical to TRBD2. The CDR3 is 16 amino acids. V trimming: 2 bases; J trimming: 7 bases; junction bases outside the gene matches: 9. Germline V gene data show CDR1 as MNHEY and CDR2 as SMNVEV (reference sequence). The DNA of the CDR3 is TGTGCCAGCAGTTTACAAAGACTAGCGGGAGTAGGGGAGCAGTACTTC. Encoded protein: CASSLQRLAGVGEQYF.

The chain uses TRBV28 and TRBJ1-2; D not resolved. The germline V and J ends were trimmed by 3 bases and 2 bases, with 7 bases remaining between them. Germline V gene lookup returns CDR1 MDHEN and CDR2 SYDVKM. The CDR3 runs 13 residues. The chain's CDR3 is CASSLVQNYGYTF. The CDR3 DNA sequence: TGTGCCAGCAGTTTGGTCCAGAACTATGGCTACACCTTC.

A remark on this clone: Mismatch with germline at one junction end may stem from a read error. J is TRBJ2-2 and V is TRBV27; tentatively, D is TRBD2 (6 bases). CDR3 size: 18 residues. Germline CDR1 reads MNHEY; CDR2 reads SMNVEV (reference sequence). The CDR3 sequence: CASSPYWGEVSNSGELFF. The CDR3 DNA is TGTGCCAGCAGTCCCTATTGGGGGGAGGTATCTAACAGCGGGGAGCTGTTTTTT.

V gene TRBV6-2 or TRBV6-3 combines with J gene TRBJ2-1; 9 bases match TRBD2. The CDR3 is 19 amino acids. V lost 4 bases to trimming and J lost 2 bases; unmatched junction nucleotides: 15. Germline CDR1 MNHEY, CDR2 SVGEGT. CDR3 sequence reads: CASSSRRGGRARAYNEQFF. The CDR3 region has the DNA TGTGCCAGCAGTTCCCGGAGGGGCGGGAGGGCCCGTGCCTACAATGAGCAGTTCTTC.

The chain combines TRBV14 with TRBJ2-2; 8 bases are shared with TRBD2. Germline values: CDR1 SGHDN, CDR2 FVKESK. The junction had 11 bases not matched to a gene; V was cut back by 4 bases and J by 7 bases. This CDR3 is 16 amino acids long. The CDR3 sequence is CASSRSGTIIGGELFF. In DNA, the CDR3 is TGTGCCAGCAGCCGTAGCGGGACTATAATTGGCGGGGAGCTGTTTTTT.

The rearrangement uses TRBV30 and TRBJ1-2; 12 nucleotides agree with TRBD1. This CDR3 contains 16 residues. The germline CDR1 and CDR2 sequences are GTSNPN and SVGIG (reference sequence). V lost 5 bases and J lost 7; bases outside the gene matches: 14. CDR3 nucleotide sequence: TGTGCCTGGGGTTCCGGGACAGGGGGCTTCAGAGGTGGCTACACCTTC. The encoded protein is CAWGSGTGGFRGGYTF. The entire variable domain, with the rest obtained from reference TRBV30 and TRBJ1-2, is as follows: SQTIHQWPATLVQPVGSPLSLECTVEGTSNPNLYWYRQAAGRGLQLLFYSVGIGQISSEVPQNLSASRPQDRQFILSSKKLLLSDSGFYLCAWGSGTGGFRGGYTFGSGTRLTVV.

CDR3 sequence (DNA): TGTGCCAGCAGCTTAGATGACGGCAGGGGCAATCAGCCCCAGCATTTT. Its translation: CASSLDDGRGNQPQHF. The rearrangement joins TRBV11-2 to TRBJ1-5; possibly TRBD1 for D (5 bases). This CDR3 is 16 amino acids long. CDR1 and CDR2 (germline): SGHAT, FQNNGV. Between the trimmed V and J ends, which lost 0 bases and 2 bases, there was a span of 11 bases.

The chain is built from TRBV3-1 (or the pseudogene TRBV3-2) and TRBJ2-7; the D is unclear. The germline V and J ends were trimmed by 1 base and 6 bases, with 7 bases remaining between them. Germline lookup yields CDR1 LGHDT and CDR2 YNNKEL (reference sequence). The CDR3 consists of 12 residues. CDR3 nucleotides: TGTGCCAGCAGCCAAGCAGATACCGAGCAGTACTTC. It specifies CASSQADTEQYF.

V usage is TRBV3-1 (or the pseudogene TRBV3-2) and J usage is TRBJ2-1; D may be TRBD1 (6 bases). CDR1 is LGHDT, CDR2 YNNKEL, per germline (reference sequence). V was trimmed by 4 bases and J by 6 bases, leaving 13 bases between them. The length of the CDR3 is 14 residues. CDR3 bases: TGTGCCAGCAGCCCCGGACCAGGGGCCAATGAGCAGTTCTTC. Protein sequence: CASSPGPGANEQFF.

The chain uses TRBV7-2 and TRBJ2-2, with D possibly being TRBD2 (6 bases). The CDR3 is 14 residues long. V was cut by 5 bases and J by 7 bases, with 14 bases left in between. Germline V gene lookup returns CDR1 SGHTA and CDR2 FQGNSA. CDR3 sequence: CASSPTSSGGELFF. The DNA for the CDR3 is TGTGCCAGCAGCCCAACTAGCTCCGGCGGGGAGCTGTTTTTT.

This sequence joins TRBV28 and TRBJ2-7; perhaps TRBD2 as D (5 bases). The V gene's germline CDR1 is MDHEN and CDR2 SYDVKM. This CDR3 has 14 residues. V was cut by 6 bases and J by 5 bases, with 17 bases left in between. The CDR3 coding sequence is TGTGCCAGCAGCATCAGCGGTACTTGGGACGAGCAGTACTTC. Its translation: CASSISGTWDEQYF.

The rearrangement joins TRBV5-1 to TRBJ2-1; D not resolved. V shed 5 bases and J shed 0 bases, with 9 bases lying between them. CDR1 is SGHRS, CDR2 YFSETQ, per germline. This CDR3 has 14 amino acids. For the CDR3, the DNA is TGCGCCAGCAGGCAAATGGCCTCCTACAATGAGCAGTTCTTC. Translating it yields CASRQMASYNEQFF.

This chain uses TRBV24-1 with TRBJ2-3; the match to TRBD2 covers 12 bases. J lost 4 bases, V lost 5 bases, and 6 bases had no gene match. Germline V gene sequence: CDR1 KGHDR, CDR2 SFDVKD. This CDR3 comprises 16 residues. The CDR3 spells CATSGGTSGYADTQYF. DNA for the CDR3: TGTGCCACCAGTGGAGGGACTAGCGGGTACGCAGATACGCAGTATTTT.

The chain links TRBV30 to TRBJ2-2; 7 bases align to TRBD2. The CDR3 runs 16 residues. J gave up 2 bases and V 3 bases, and 9 bases lay outside the gene matches. In germline, CDR1 is GTSNPN, CDR2 SVGIG (reference sequence). The CDR3 bases are TGTGCCTGGAGGACGGGGGGTACTCCAAACACCGGGGAGCTGTTTTTT. Translating it yields CAWRTGGTPNTGELFF.

This chain joins TRBV9 and TRBJ2-2; tentatively, D is TRBD1 (6 bases). Germline CDR1 and CDR2: SGDLS and YYNGEE. Trimming pared 5 bases from V and 1 base from J, leaving 12 bases between. The length of the CDR3 is 15 residues. CDR3 sequence reads: CASRPDSWNTGELFF. CDR3 bases: TGTGCCAGCAGGCCGGACAGCTGGAACACCGGGGAGCTGTTTTTT.